One and the same sample provided the 21 T cell receptor beta chains below, sequenced in a study of vaccination effects on CD4 cells after COVID-19. Measured with immunoSEQ multiplex PCR; TCRdb has only the in-frame clones, and not every one. The data contain approximately 46,000 clones, roughly 74% of them singletons. Researchers isolated CD4+ T cells once approximately eleven days of culture had elapsed. These receptors lack a known antigen. The starting material was CD4+ T cells from PBMCs cultured without peptide, obtained before COVID-19 vaccination. The receptor source for this set is a human donor who had a prior SARS-CoV-2 infection.

This chain joins TRBV7-8 and TRBJ2-3, with TRBD1 matching 7 bases. The CDR3 sequence is 16 residues long. In germline, CDR1 is SGHVS, CDR2 FQNEAQ. Losses at the gene ends were 5 bases for V and 0 bases for J; bases not matched to a gene: 8. The CDR3 sequence is CASSPATGKSTDTQYF. As DNA, the CDR3 is TGTGCCAGCAGCCCGGCGACAGGGAAGAGCACAGATACGCAGTATTTT.

This chain links TRBV2 with TRBJ2-7, with D perhaps assigned TRBD1 or TRBD2 (6 bases each). Trimming shortened V by 6 bases and J by 3 bases, and 15 bases separated the two germline ends. This CDR3 is built from 14 residues. CDR1 SNHLY and CDR2 FYNNEI come from the germline V gene. As DNA, the CDR3 is TGTGCCAGCAGGGACCTCAGGGGAGGCTACGAGCAGTACTTC. Its translation: CASRDLRGGYEQYF.

The rearrangement uses TRBV6-5 and TRBJ2-7; 9 nucleotides line up with TRBD1. Germline values: CDR1 MNHEY, CDR2 SVGAGI. This CDR3 is built from 13 residues. V trimming: 3 bases; J trimming: 13 bases; junction bases outside the gene matches: 10. CDR3 amino acids: CASSYRDRVWQYF. The CDR3 bases are TGTGCCAGCAGTTATAGGGACAGGGTTTGGCAATACTTC.

Note on this clone: Different DNA sequences within this sample yield the same CDR3. The rearrangement joins TRBV18 to TRBJ2-7, with D perhaps TRBD1 (5 bases). Germline-derived CDR1 and CDR2 are KGHSH and LQKENI. V was shortened by 1 base and J by 0 bases, with 7 bases between the two germline ends. The CDR3 extends over 14 amino acids. The CDR3, as DNA: TGTGCCAGCTCACCACGGCAGGGCTCCTACGAGCAGTACTTC. It encodes CASSPRQGSYEQYF.

This clone was observed a few times. The gene calls are TRBV7-9 and TRBJ2-1; 9 positions match TRBD2. This CDR3 has 16 amino acids. Germline assignment: CDR1 SEHNR and CDR2 FQNEAQ (reference sequence). Losses at the gene ends were 5 bases for V and 1 base for J; bases not matched to a gene: 6. CDR3: CASSQGLAFSYNEQFF. The CDR3 nucleotides are TGTGCCAGCAGCCAAGGACTAGCGTTTTCCTACAATGAGCAGTTCTTC. Full variable domain (missing parts from reference TRBV7-9 and TRBJ2-1): DTGVSQNPRHKITKRGQNVTFRCDPISEHNRLYWYRQTLGQGPEFLTYFQNEAQLEKSRLLSDRFSAERPKGSFSTLEIQRTEQGDSAMYLCASSQGLAFSYNEQFFGPGTRLTVL.

In its sample, this clone was seen a few times. This chain links TRBV10-3 with TRBJ2-7; 14 positions match TRBD2. V lost 4 bases and J lost 3; bases outside the gene matches: 5. Germline CDR1 and CDR2: ENHRY and SYGVKD. This CDR3 region has 16 residues. CDR3 region: CAISGAGLAGDYEQYF. CDR3 sequence (DNA): TGTGCCATCAGTGGGGCGGGACTAGCGGGAGACTACGAGCAGTACTTC.

The rearrangement uses TRBV24-1 and TRBJ2-1, with 8 bases identical to TRBD2. The CDR3 is 16 residues long. Per the germline V gene, CDR1 is KGHDR and CDR2 is SFDVKD. V trimming: 3 bases; J trimming: 3 bases; junction bases outside the gene matches: 6. DNA of the CDR3: TGTGCCACCAGTGATCAGAGCGGGAGTGGCTACAATGAGCAGTTCTTC. Protein: CATSDQSGSGYNEQFF.

This sequence joins TRBV15 and TRBJ2-7; maybe TRBD2 (6 bases). This CDR3 comprises 15 residues. Per the germline V gene, CDR1 is LNHNV and CDR2 is YYDKDF (reference sequence). Trimming removed 4 bases at V and 6 bases at J, with 19 bases between. The CDR3 spells CATSTSGGGVREQYF. CDR3 DNA: TGTGCCACCAGCACATCCGGGGGTGGGGTACGCGAGCAGTACTTC.

This chain connects TRBV19 to TRBJ2-4; TRBD2 matches 9 bases. There are 17 residues in the CDR3. The germline V gene has CDR1 LNHDA and CDR2 SQIVND (reference sequence). V lost 8 bases and J lost 0; bases outside the gene matches: 11. The CDR3 sequence is CASAKRGALLAKNIQYF. The CDR3 nucleotides are TGTGCCAGTGCTAAGCGGGGGGCATTACTAGCCAAAAACATTCAGTACTTC. Drawing the rest from reference TRBV19 and TRBJ2-4, the complete variable domain is DGGITQSPKYLFRKEGQNVTLSCEQNLNHDAMYWYRQDPGQGLRLIYYSQIVNDFQKGDIAEGYSVSREKKESFPLTVTSAQKNPTAFYLCASAKRGALLAKNIQYFGAGTRLSVL.

This clone was counted once. The genes are TRBV7-9 and TRBJ2-3, with no clear D. From germline, CDR1 is SEHNR and CDR2 FQNEAQ (reference sequence). V was cut by 1 base and J by 5 bases, with 13 bases left in between. There are 15 residues in the CDR3. CDR3 loop: CASSLVSILGDTQYF. The CDR3 region has the DNA TGTGCCAGCAGCTTAGTTTCTATATTGGGAGATACGCAGTATTTT.

The V call is TRBV7-3, the J call TRBJ2-5; either TRBD1 or TRBD2 may fit D (5 bases each). The ends were cut back, 1 base at V and 5 bases at J, with 8 bases in the middle. Germline V gene data show CDR1 as SGHTA and CDR2 as FQGTGA. The CDR3 contains 13 residues. The CDR3 DNA is TGTGCCAGCAGCTTAAGAGGGGTGGAGACCCAGTACTTC. It specifies CASSLRGVETQYF.

The V call is TRBV5-4, the J call TRBJ2-3, with a tentative D call TRBD2 (6 bases). Per the germline V gene, CDR1 is SGHNT and CDR2 is YYREEE (reference sequence). This CDR3 region has 14 residues. Trimming removed 4 bases at V and 5 bases at J, with 14 bases between. CDR3 bases: TGTGCCAGCAGCCGGGACTTGCAACAAGATACGCAGTATTTT. Translated, it gives CASSRDLQQDTQYF.

This chain links TRBV18 with TRBJ2-7; 8 bases are a match to TRBD1. Germline V lookup: CDR1 KGHSH, CDR2 LQKENI. Trimming cost V 2 bases and J 4 bases; bases outside gene matches: 7. The CDR3 length is 15 residues. As DNA, the CDR3 is TGTGCCAGCTCACCATCATCTCAGGGGGCTTACGAGCAGTACTTC. It encodes CASSPSSQGAYEQYF.

The rearrangement links TRBV5-1 to TRBJ1-1; D unclear. V lost 1 base and J lost 0, with 4 bases in between. CDR1 and CDR2 (germline): SGHRS, YFSETQ. CDR3 length: 13 amino acids. The CDR3 spells CASSLTVNTEAFF. The CDR3 DNA reads TGCGCCAGCAGCTTGACAGTGAACACTGAAGCTTTCTTT.

The genes are TRBV7-9 and TRBJ2-7; D remains unclear. The CDR3 is 12 amino acids. V lost 2 bases and J 6 bases, leaving 8 bases between the germline ends. Germline V lookup: CDR1 SEHNR, CDR2 FQNEAQ (reference sequence). In DNA form, the CDR3 reads TGTGCCAGCAGCTTACGATATACCGAGCAGTACTTC. Translated, it gives CASSLRYTEQYF.

In DNA, the CDR3 is TGTGCCAGTAGTATAGATTTCAGGGTGGGCACTGAAGCTTTCTTT. This codes for CASSIDFRVGTEAFF. The rearrangement links TRBV19 to TRBJ1-1, with D possibly TRBD1 on 5 matching bases. V lost 0 bases and J 4 bases, leaving 12 bases between the germline ends. Germline CDR1 LNHDA, CDR2 SQIVND (reference sequence). The CDR3 contains 15 residues.

The chain carries TRBV30 and TRBJ2-7; D unclear. V lost 0 bases and J 4 bases, leaving 7 bases between the germline ends. Germline CDR1 is GTSNPN and CDR2 is SVGIG (reference sequence). This CDR3 region has 12 residues. The CDR3 loop reads CAWSVSPYEQYF. DNA of the CDR3: TGTGCCTGGAGTGTCTCGCCGTACGAGCAGTACTTC.

The chain combines TRBV6-5 with TRBJ1-3; D gene ambiguous. The CDR3 consists of 15 residues. Trimming removed 8 bases at V and 0 bases at J, with 14 bases between. CDR1 and CDR2 from the germline V gene are MNHEY and SVGAGI. The CDR3 DNA follows: TGTGCCAGCCAAGGTGGCCCGAGCTCTGGAAACACCATATATTTT. Residues: CASQGGPSSGNTIYF.

Only one count was recorded for this clone. V gene TRBV3-1 (or the pseudogene TRBV3-2) combines with J gene TRBJ1-2; D uncertain. The germline V gene has CDR1 LGHDT and CDR2 YNNKEL (reference sequence). CDR3 size: 12 residues. Deletions cut 3 bases from V and 8 bases from J, with 10 bases between. The CDR3: CASSQPGGGYTF. Here the CDR3 DNA reads TGTGCCAGCAGCCAGCCGGGCGGAGGCTACACCTTC.

This chain uses TRBV2 with TRBJ2-3; D ambiguous. Germline CDR1 reads SNHLY; CDR2 reads FYNNEI. CDR3 size: 14 residues. V lost 5 bases, J lost 0 bases, and 9 bases lay in between. In DNA form, the CDR3 reads TGTGCCAGCAGTTGGTACGGAAGCACAGATACGCAGTATTTT. Protein: CASSWYGSTDTQYF.

V gene TRBV6-5 combines with J gene TRBJ2-1, with D maybe TRBD2 (6 bases). From germline, CDR1 is MNHEY and CDR2 SVGAGI. The CDR3 spans 16 residues. V was trimmed by 0 bases and J by 4 bases, leaving 13 bases between them. The CDR3 coding sequence is TGTGCCAGCAGTTACTCTGTCGGGAGTCAGTACAATGAGCAGTTCTTC. This gives the protein CASSYSVGSQYNEQFF.